The sample holds many counts of the clone carrying this T cell receptor beta chain. This sample was taken from a study of CDR3 diversity in severe acne. TCRdb processed the PCR reads anew with MiXCR; each CDR3 protein has one entry. Of about 84,000 distinct CDR3 sequences listed, 45% to 55% are singletons. Trimming took 5 bases from V and 7 from J; bases not matched to a gene: 4. The CDR3 consists of 14 residues. The germline V gene has CDR1 SGHAT and CDR2 FQNNGV. The source is a male donor in good health, without acne. The chain recombines TRBV11-2 with TRBJ1-6, with 8 bases fitting TRBD1. The sample consisted of blood. This CDR3 is CASSTTGENSPLHF. The CDR3 DNA is TGTGCCAGCAGCACGACAGGGGAGAATTCACCCCTCCACTTT. Combining the CDR3 with reference TRBV11-2 and TRBJ1-6 gives the whole variable domain EAGVAQSPRYKIIEKRQSVAFWCNPISGHATLYWYQQILGQGPKLLIQFQNNGVVDDSQLPKDRFSAERLKGVDSTLKIQPAKLEDSAVYLCASSTTGENSPLHFGNGTRLTVT.